These 2 T cell receptor beta chains originate from one sample sequenced in a study of early T cells in non-severe SARS-CoV-2 infection (dated by TCRdb to 2020 to 2022). Receptors were amplified or captured by 5' RACE. The sequencing machine was a NextSeq 500. TCRdb reprocessing: public reads trimmed at Q25 with fastp, clones called with MiXCR, in-frame beta chains kept. One record per CDR3 amino acid sequence lists the most common genes and DNA. This sample lists 65,000 to 75,000 distinct CDR3 sequences; approximately 10% were detected once. The ten largest clones capture 3% to 4% of the sample. The sequencing input was whole blood. These receptor sequences come from an adult who was a healthcare worker with PCR-confirmed SARS-CoV-2 infection or an uninfected control (not recorded which).

This CDR3 is CASSQARYGYTF. As DNA, the CDR3 is TGCGCCAGCAGCCAAGCCCGCTATGGCTACACCTTC. V gene TRBV4-1 combines with J gene TRBJ1-2; D is unclear. Deletions cut 1 base from V and 4 bases from J, with 4 bases between. CDR1 is MGHRA and CDR2 is YSYEKL in the germline V gene. The CDR3 runs to 12 residues.

Ten or more counts support this clonotype. The chain carries TRBV20-1 and TRBJ2-7, with 11 positions matching TRBD2. Trimming removed 2 bases from V and 3 bases from J; junction bases left unmatched: 6. Per the germline V gene, CDR1 is DFQATT and CDR2 is SNEGSKA (reference sequence). This CDR3 spans 15 amino acids. CDR3 nucleotide sequence: TGCAGTGCTAGACCAACTAGCGGGGGCCGCTACGAGCAGTACTTC. Its translation: CSARPTSGGRYEQYF.